Sequencing of this TCR beta chain was carried out in a study of cytotoxic CD8 clonotypes in ibrutinib-treated CLL. Study-wide context: Roughly 24 partial and 2 complete responses; at median approximately 68 months, around 14 remitted, roughly 12 progressed. Study conclusions and caveats: Upon ibrutinib response clonality rose, and upon progression it fell back toward baseline. Clonotypes that were public were uncommon, and they contracted or stayed stable on treatment.

Points on this clone: The antigen remains unidentified.

TCRdb's copy holds only in-frame clones and misses some; the assay was immunoSEQ multiplex PCR. This table holds some 84,000 clones, about 86% found once. CDR1 is SGHNT and CDR2 is YYREEE in the germline V gene (reference sequence). The CDR3 covers 15 residues. Trimming shortened V by 1 base and J by 2 bases, and 13 bases separated the two germline ends. This chain links TRBV5-4 with TRBJ2-7; possibly TRBD1 for D (6 bases). This TCR came from a human donor with chronic lymphocytic leukemia. The sample here was PBMCs, taken before ibrutinib treatment. For the CDR3, the DNA is TGTGCCAGCAGCTTGCGGGAAGGGGGACCCTACGAGCAGTACTTC. As protein: CASSLREGGPYEQYF.